The present entry profiles one TCR beta chain with its context. Antigen unknown. Germline CDR1 is SQVTM and CDR2 is ANQGSEA. There are 16 residues in the CDR3. The V and J ends lost 4 bases and 0 bases, in that order; junction bases with no gene match: 9. TCR beta libraries were prepared from cDNA with unique molecular identifiers. Each CDR3 protein is one row after TCRdb ran MiXCR on the PCR reads. The sample lists 650,000 to 850,000 distinct CDR3 sequences, about 50% occurring once. The entry originates in a study of post-analysis software for immune sequencing data. Study-wide findings and caveats: Controls showed lower frequencies than patients for 5 or 6 TRBV segments, and TRBV5-6, TRBV5-1 and TRBV20-1 were among these.

Sequencing was performed on blood. The V call is TRBV29-1, the J call TRBJ2-1, with 7 bases that match TRBD1. This TCR was sampled from a girl aged 10-17 years with multiple sclerosis. The CDR3 spells CSVGGTGTVSYNEQFF. CDR3 in DNA: TGCAGCGTTGGGGGCACCGGGACAGTCTCCTACAATGAGCAGTTCTTC.